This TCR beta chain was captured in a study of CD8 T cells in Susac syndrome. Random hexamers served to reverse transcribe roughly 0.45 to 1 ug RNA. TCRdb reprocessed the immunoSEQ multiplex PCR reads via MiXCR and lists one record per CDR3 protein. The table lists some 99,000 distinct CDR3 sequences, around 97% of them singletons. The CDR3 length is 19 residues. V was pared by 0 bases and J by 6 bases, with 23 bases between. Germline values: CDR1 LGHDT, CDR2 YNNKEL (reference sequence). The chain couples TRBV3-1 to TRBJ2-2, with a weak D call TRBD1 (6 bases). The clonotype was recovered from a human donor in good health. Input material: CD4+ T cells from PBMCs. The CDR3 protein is CASSQENPGVGRWSGELFF. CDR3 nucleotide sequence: TGTGCCAGCAGCCAAGAAAACCCAGGGGTCGGGCGCTGGTCCGGGGAGCTGTTTTTT. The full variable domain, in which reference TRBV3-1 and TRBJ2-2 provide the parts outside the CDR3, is DTAVSQTPKYLVTQMGNDKSIKCEQNLGHDTMYWYKQDSKKFLKIMFSYNNKELIINETVPNRFSPKSPDKAHLNLHINSLELGDSAVYFCASSQENPGVGRWSGELFFGEGSRLTVL.